Presented here are 9 T cell receptor beta chains from one specimen sequenced in a study of blood T cell repertoires in COVID-19 (TCRdb year 2020). The method behind the library was the immunoSEQ multiplex PCR assay. TCRdb obtained this table from immuneACCESS and retained in-frame rearrangements with V and J assigned. These tables miss some clones; where compared with another copy, unresolved V genes account for less than half of the shortfall, and the remainder is unexplained. For this sample the table gives around 190,000 clones, of which around 80% were detected only once. The ten largest clones add up to 6.5% of the sample. Sequenced: peripheral blood. These receptor sequences come from a man aged 65 to 79 with active or convalescent COVID-19.

CDR3 residues: CASSLDRGLLASGANVLTF. The CDR3 DNA follows: TGCGCCAGCAGCTTGGACAGGGGGCTCTTAGCATCTGGGGCCAACGTCCTGACTTTC. V usage is TRBV5-1 and J usage is TRBJ2-6, with 9 bases matching TRBD1. Germline V lookup: CDR1 SGHRS, CDR2 YFSETQ. The J segment lost 1 base and the V segment lost 0 bases, leaving 8 bases of the junction unmatched. This CDR3 has 19 residues.

The chain is built from TRBV6-1 and TRBJ1-2, with D tentatively TRBD1 (5 bases). Trimming stripped 3 bases from V and 8 bases from J, with 13 bases between. CDR3 length: 13 amino acids. Germline V gives CDR1 MNHNS, CDR2 SASEGT. Here the CDR3 reads CASSEVPWGGYTF. The DNA of the CDR3 is TGTGCCAGCAGTGAGGTCCCTTGGGGCGGCTACACCTTC.

The chain is built from TRBV18 and TRBJ2-7, with 10 bases that match TRBD2. The J segment lost 1 base and the V segment lost 7 bases, leaving 10 bases of the junction unmatched. This CDR3 region has 16 residues. Germline CDR1 and CDR2: KGHSH and LQKENI. This CDR3 reads CASFPLAGARSYEQYF. The DNA of the CDR3 is TGTGCCAGCTTTCCGCTAGCGGGGGCCCGGTCCTACGAGCAGTACTTC.

The sample holds one count of this clone. The V and J genes are TRBV5-6 and TRBJ1-4, with 7 bases matching TRBD1. The CDR3 loop spans 15 amino acids. J was trimmed by 10 bases and V by 4 bases; bases with no gene match: 13. Germline V lookup: CDR1 SGHDT, CDR2 YYEEEE. The CDR3 loop reads CASSLGQVDSGKLFF. As DNA, the CDR3 is TGTGCCAGCAGCCTTGGACAGGTAGATTCTGGAAAACTGTTTTTT. The whole variable domain, filled in from reference TRBV5-6 and TRBJ1-4, reads DAGVTQSPTHLIKTRGQQVTLRCSPKSGHDTVSWYQQALGQGPQFIFQYYEEEERQRGNFPDRFSGHQFPNYSSELNVNALLLGDSALYLCASSLGQVDSGKLFFGSGTQLSVL.

The gene calls are TRBV5-1 and TRBJ1-2; the D gene is possibly TRBD1 (5 bases). Trimming shortened V by 4 bases and J by 1 base, and 17 bases separated the two germline ends. The germline gives CDR1 SGHRS, CDR2 YFSETQ. The CDR3 totals 16 residues. CDR3 nucleotide sequence: TGCGCCAGCAGCCACCCTTCGGGGGGGGTTAACTATGGCTACACCTTC. Amino acid sequence: CASSHPSGGVNYGYTF. The variable domain in full, completed from reference TRBV5-1 and TRBJ1-2, reads KAGVTQTPRYLIKTRGQQVTLSCSPISGHRSVSWYQQTPGQGLQFLFEYFSETQRNKGNFPGRFSGRQFSNSRSEMNVSTLELGDSALYLCASSHPSGGVNYGYTFGSGTRLTVV.

The CDR3 coding sequence is TGCGCCAGCAGCTTAGTAGGGGCTAATATTGGCTACACCTTC. It encodes CASSLVGANIGYTF. The chain uses TRBV5-1 and TRBJ1-2, with D perhaps TRBD1 (5 bases). Trimming removed 2 bases from V and 7 bases from J, with 15 bases in between. Germline V gives CDR1 SGHRS, CDR2 YFSETQ. CDR3 length: 14 residues.

In its sample, this clone was seen a few times. The rearrangement joins TRBV11-2 to TRBJ2-5; 11 bases line up with TRBD1. The CDR3 contains 16 residues. The V segment lost 5 bases and the J segment 4 bases; nucleotides outside the gene matches: 9. CDR1 is SGHAT and CDR2 is FQNNGV in the germline V gene. The DNA for the CDR3 is TGTGCCAGCAGCCATACCTTGGGACAGGGGGGAGAGACCCAGTACTTC. It translates to CASSHTLGQGGETQYF.

The chain employs TRBV18 and TRBJ1-6, with 9 bases matching TRBD1. The germline CDR1 and CDR2 sequences are KGHSH and LQKENI. The CDR3 contains 14 residues. V lost 5 bases and J lost 9; bases outside the gene matches: 5. The CDR3, as DNA: TGTGCCAGCTCAGCCCCGGGACAGGGTTCACCCCTCCACTTT. It translates to CASSAPGQGSPLHF.

V gene TRBV7-9 combines with J gene TRBJ2-7, with 7 bases aligning to TRBD2. This CDR3 spans 15 amino acids. Germline loops: CDR1 SEHNR, CDR2 FQNEAQ (reference sequence). After removal of 7 bases from V and 0 bases from J, the junction contained 9 bases not matched to a gene. The DNA for the CDR3 is TGTGCCAGCACCCCGCGGGGGTCTCGCTCCTACGAGCAGTACTTC. Protein product: CASTPRGSRSYEQYF.